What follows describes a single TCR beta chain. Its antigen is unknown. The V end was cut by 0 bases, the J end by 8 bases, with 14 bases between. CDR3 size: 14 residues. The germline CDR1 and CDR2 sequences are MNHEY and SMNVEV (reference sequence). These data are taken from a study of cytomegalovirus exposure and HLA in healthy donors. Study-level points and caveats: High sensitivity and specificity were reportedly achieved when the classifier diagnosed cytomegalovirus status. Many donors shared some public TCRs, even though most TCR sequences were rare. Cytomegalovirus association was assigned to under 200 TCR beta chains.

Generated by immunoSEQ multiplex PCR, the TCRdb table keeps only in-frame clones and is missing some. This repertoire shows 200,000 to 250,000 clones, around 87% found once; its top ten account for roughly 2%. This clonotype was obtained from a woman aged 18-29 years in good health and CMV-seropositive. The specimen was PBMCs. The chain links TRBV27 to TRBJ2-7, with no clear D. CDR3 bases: TGTGCCAGCAGTTTATCGGAGACGTCTGGAAAGCAGTACTTC. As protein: CASSLSETSGKQYF.